One and the same sample provided the 24 T cell receptor beta chains below, sequenced in a study of control samples from healthy donors and cancer patients. Sequencing was performed with immunoSEQ multiplex PCR; in TCRdb, only in-frame clones are kept and a portion is missing. The sample carries about 130,000 clones, 80% to 95% recorded once. Sequenced: blood. Every receptor here comes from a man aged 18 to 29 in good health.

The V and J genes are TRBV29-1 and TRBJ2-1; D is possibly TRBD1 or TRBD2 (6 bases each). V was cut by 0 bases and J by 3 bases, with 21 bases left in between. CDR3 length equals 18 residues. Per germline, CDR1 SQVTM and CDR2 ANQGSEA. As DNA, the CDR3 is TGCAGCGTTGAAGATAGTTGGGGGGCAATCAGCTTCTACAATGAGCAGTTCTTC. Amino acid sequence: CSVEDSWGAISFYNEQFF.

This chain joins TRBV14 and TRBJ1-1; a possible D gene is TRBD1 (5 bases). Germline V gene sequence: CDR1 SGHDN, CDR2 FVKESK. The CDR3 is made up of 15 amino acids. The V and J ends lost 2 bases and 1 base respectively, with 11 bases between them. DNA of the CDR3: TGTGCCAGCAGCCAATACCGACAGACGAACACTGAAGCTTTCTTT. Protein product: CASSQYRQTNTEAFF. Drawing the rest from reference TRBV14 and TRBJ1-1, the complete variable domain is EAGVTQFPSHSVIEKGQTVTLRCDPISGHDNLYWYRRVMGKEIKFLLHFVKESKQDESGMPNNRFLAERTGGTYSTLKVQPAELEDSGVYFCASSQYRQTNTEAFFGQGTRLTVV.

CDR3 coding DNA: TGTGCCAGCAGCGAGAACAATGAGCAGTTCTTC. Translating it yields CASSENNEQFF. The chain has TRBV9 and TRBJ2-1; D call uncertain. The germline CDR1 and CDR2 sequences are SGDLS and YYNGEE. This CDR3 has 11 amino acids. V was shortened by 3 bases and J by 5 bases, with 3 bases between the two germline ends. The full variable domain, its missing parts supplied by reference TRBV9 and TRBJ2-1, is DSGVTQTPKHLITATGQRVTLRCSPRSGDLSVYWYQQSLDQGLQFLIQYYNGEERAKGNILERFSAQQFPDLHSELNLSSLELGDSALYFCASSENNEQFFGPGTRLTVL.

The chain couples TRBV3-1 (or the pseudogene TRBV3-2) to TRBJ1-6; TRBD1 is a possible D gene (5 bases). The V gene lost 1 base and the J gene lost 4 bases, with 11 bases spanning the gap. Germline CDR1 LGHDT, CDR2 YNNKEL (reference sequence). This CDR3 region has 16 residues. The CDR3 DNA is TGTGCCAGCAGCCAAGGGGTGGGGGGTTATAATTCACCCCTCCACTTT. Residues: CASSQGVGGYNSPLHF.

The chain employs TRBV5-4 and TRBJ2-7; D is possibly TRBD1 (5 bases). Germline-derived CDR1 and CDR2 are SGHNT and YYREEE (reference sequence). V lost 0 bases and J lost 2, with 15 bases in between. CDR3 length: 16 amino acids. The CDR3 nucleotides read TGTGCCAGCAGCTTGGCAGGGTCCCACTTACCCTACGAGCAGTACTTC. It encodes CASSLAGSHLPYEQYF.

The rearrangement joins TRBV4-1 to TRBJ1-2; D ambiguous. The CDR3 runs to 12 residues. The germline V gene has CDR1 MGHRA and CDR2 YSYEKL. Trimming shortened V by 4 bases and J by 7 bases, and 10 bases separated the two germline ends. The CDR3 protein is CASSPILGGYTF. The CDR3, as DNA: TGCGCCAGCAGCCCCATCCTAGGTGGCTACACCTTC.

Of note for this clone: Within the sample, other DNA sequences also encode this same CDR3. This chain links TRBV5-1 with TRBJ2-2; D perhaps matches TRBD1 (5 bases). In germline, CDR1 is SGHRS, CDR2 YFSETQ. This CDR3 comprises 16 residues. Trimming took off 0 bases at V and 4 bases at J, with 13 bases between the two ends. DNA of the CDR3: TGCGCCAGCAGCTTGGAGGTCCAGGGATCCACCGGGGAGCTGTTTTTT. This codes for CASSLEVQGSTGELFF.

The chain is built from TRBV9 and TRBJ1-2, with 8 bases identical to TRBD1. The length of the CDR3 is 15 residues. Germline CDR1 and CDR2: SGDLS and YYNGEE. V shed 4 bases, J shed 1 base, and the junction held 6 bases outside the gene matches. CDR3 nucleotides: TGTGCCAGCAGCTCTCGACAGGGGATTAACTATGGCTACACCTTC. This gives the protein CASSSRQGINYGYTF.

This clone has just one count. This rearrangement joins TRBV2 to TRBJ1-2; D may be TRBD1 (5 bases). Trimming pared 6 bases from V and 3 bases from J, leaving 11 bases between. CDR1 SNHLY and CDR2 FYNNEI come from the germline V gene. This CDR3 is 13 amino acids long. In DNA, the CDR3 is TGTGCCAGCAGCGGGGGGACCCACTATGGCTACACCTTC. It specifies CASSGGTHYGYTF.

V gene TRBV12-2 combines with J gene TRBJ2-5; the table's D call, TRBD1, has no DNA check behind it. TRBV12-2 is flagged as a pseudogene. The CDR3 has 18 residues. CDR3 nucleotide sequence: TGTGCAAGTCGCTTAGCCTCGGCCCTACAGGGGTACCAAGAGACCCAGTACTTC. As protein: CASRLASALQGYQETQYF.

Only a few counts were recorded for this clone. V is TRBV5-1 and J is TRBJ2-2; D is ambiguous. Trimming removed 3 bases at V and 4 bases at J, with 4 bases between. Per the germline V gene, CDR1 is SGHRS and CDR2 is YFSETQ. This CDR3 region has 12 residues. As DNA, the CDR3 is TGCGCCAGCAGCTCGGGCACCGGGGAGCTGTTTTTT. Translation gives CASSSGTGELFF.

V and J are TRBV2 and TRBJ2-3; TRBD2 is a possible D gene (6 bases). CDR1 and CDR2 from the germline V gene are SNHLY and FYNNEI. Trimming shortened V by 8 bases and J by 6 bases, and 12 bases separated the two germline ends. The CDR3 is 12 amino acids. In DNA form, the CDR3 reads TGTGCCAGCCCCGATGGAGGGGATACGCAGTATTTT. Its translation is CASPDGGDTQYF.

This CDR3 is CASSLGGGQPQHF. The CDR3 DNA reads TGTGCCAGCAGCTTAGGAGGTGGCCAGCCCCAGCATTTT. This chain joins TRBV11-2 and TRBJ1-5; D unclear. Germline CDR1 reads SGHAT; CDR2 reads FQNNGV. The CDR3 loop spans 13 amino acids. The V and J ends lost 1 base and 7 bases respectively, with 8 bases between them.

The chain has TRBV14 and TRBJ1-4, with 7 bases lining up with TRBD1. This CDR3 comprises 17 residues. With 6 bases clipped from V and 1 base from J, the junction kept 11 bases outside the gene matches. Per the germline V gene, CDR1 is SGHDN and CDR2 is FVKESK. The CDR3 region has the DNA TGTGCCAGCAGGATGGGTGAGGGGGCGAGAACTAATGAAAAACTGTTTTTT. This translates into CASRMGEGARTNEKLFF.

This chain uses TRBV7-2 with TRBJ2-3, with TRBD2 matching over 9 bases. V trimming: 5 bases; J trimming: 6 bases; junction bases outside the gene matches: 12. The CDR3 has 16 amino acids. Germline assignment: CDR1 SGHTA and CDR2 FQGNSA. The CDR3 bases are TGTGCCAGCAGCCACGGGACTAGCCTACCCCCCGATACGCAGTATTTT. Protein sequence: CASSHGTSLPPDTQYF. The whole variable domain, filled in from reference TRBV7-2 and TRBJ2-3, reads GAGVSQSPSNKVTEKGKDVELRCDPISGHTALYWYRQSLGQGLEFLIYFQGNSAPDKSGLPSDRFSAERTGGSVSTLTIQRTQQEDSAVYLCASSHGTSLPPDTQYFGPGTRLTVL.

The rearrangement links TRBV11-1 to TRBJ1-2, with a tentative D call TRBD1 (6 bases). The germline V and J ends were trimmed by 6 bases and 2 bases, with 16 bases remaining between them. The CDR3 contains 15 residues. CDR1 is SGHAT, CDR2 FQDESV, per germline (reference sequence). Written as DNA, the CDR3 is TGTGCCAGCAGACCCCGGGACACCCTCAACTATGGCTACACCTTC. Translated, it gives CASRPRDTLNYGYTF.

This sequence joins TRBV5-1 and TRBJ2-1; TRBD2 aligns across 12 bases. The germline V gene has CDR1 SGHRS and CDR2 YFSETQ. The CDR3 sequence is 17 residues long. With V trimmed by 0 bases and J by 1 base, 2 bases remained unmatched. The CDR3, as DNA: TGCGCCAGCAGCTTGGGACTAGCGGGGGTTTCCTACAATGAGCAGTTCTTC. Amino acid sequence: CASSLGLAGVSYNEQFF.

J is TRBJ1-4 and V is TRBV6-2 or TRBV6-3; D remains ambiguous. Germline V lookup: CDR1 MNHEY, CDR2 SVGEGT. This CDR3 is built from 13 residues. V was trimmed by 1 base and J by 6 bases, leaving 6 bases between them. CDR3 in DNA: TGTGCCAGCAGTTACTTCAACGATGAAAAACTGTTTTTT. Protein sequence: CASSYFNDEKLFF.

In its sample, this clone was seen once. The J gene is TRBJ1-2, the V gene TRBV29-1; maybe TRBD1 (5 bases). V was clipped by 7 bases and J by 8 bases, with 8 bases between them. The CDR3 is 9 residues long. Germline CDR1 is SQVTM and CDR2 is ANQGSEA. CDR3 in DNA: TGCAGCGGGGACTCGGGCTACACCTTC. Translated: CSGDSGYTF.

This clone was found once. In nucleotides, the CDR3 is TGCGCCAGCAGGACCGGGACAGGGGCCGGGGAGCTGTTTTTT. It yields the protein CASRTGTGAGELFF. The genes are TRBV10-1 and TRBJ2-2, with 10 bases matching TRBD1. Germline CDR1 reads WNHNN; CDR2 reads SYGVQD (reference sequence). CDR3 length: 14 residues. The ends lost 6 bases at V and 6 bases at J; junction bases unmatched: 4.

The V and J genes are TRBV7-6 and TRBJ2-1; 7 nucleotides align to TRBD1. Germline values: CDR1 SGHVS, CDR2 FNYEAQ. With 4 bases clipped from V and 5 bases from J, the junction kept 11 bases outside the gene matches. This CDR3 contains 16 residues. In DNA, the CDR3 is TGTGCCAGCAGCTCCATCCCAGACAGGGAACACAATGAGCAGTTCTTC. Translated, it gives CASSSIPDREHNEQFF.

This clone was recorded a few times. The V gene is TRBV9, the J gene TRBJ1-5; D possibly corresponds to TRBD1 (5 bases). Trimming pared 7 bases from V and 5 bases from J, leaving 13 bases between. CDR3 length: 13 residues. CDR1 is SGDLS and CDR2 is YYNGEE in the germline V gene. The CDR3: CASVRGGDQPQHF. CDR3 nucleotide sequence: TGTGCCAGCGTGAGGGGCGGAGATCAGCCCCAGCATTTT.

V usage is TRBV5-6 and J usage is TRBJ1-2; 9 bases agree with TRBD1. The CDR3 consists of 13 residues. Unmatched junction bases numbered 5, after V lost 5 bases and J lost 6 bases. Germline V CDR1 and CDR2: SGHDT, YYEEEE. CDR3 region: CASRGQGTNGYTF. CDR3 in DNA: TGTGCCAGCAGGGGACAGGGAACAAATGGCTACACCTTC.

The chain combines TRBV5-6 with TRBJ2-3, with 9 bases identical to TRBD2. V shed 0 bases, J shed 6 bases, and the junction held 11 bases outside the gene matches. The CDR3 sequence is 17 residues long. Germline values: CDR1 SGHDT, CDR2 YYEEEE. This CDR3 is CASSLVGGGALSDTQYF. DNA for the CDR3: TGTGCCAGCAGCTTGGTCGGCGGGGGGGCCTTATCGGATACGCAGTATTTT.